A single sample gave rise to the 19 T cell receptor beta chains below, sequenced in a study of T cells in Graves' hyperthyroidism and ophthalmopathy. The investigators amplified TCR beta CDR3 regions from RNA transcripts. With the HTBI primer set, the TCR CDR3 went through a first round of RT-PCR. MiXCR, applied by TCRdb to the multiplex PCR reads, yields one record per CDR3 protein. The sample contains fewer than 750,000 distinct CDR3 sequences, roughly 14% of which appear only once. The sequencing sample was made of blood. Receptor source: a woman in her 40s with Graves' ophthalmopathy.

The sample holds many counts of this clonotype. The V call is TRBV5-1, the J call TRBJ2-7, with D perhaps being TRBD1 or TRBD2 (5 bases each). The CDR3 totals 14 residues. Per the germline V gene, CDR1 is SGHRS and CDR2 is YFSETQ. Between the trimmed V and J ends, which lost 4 bases and 6 bases, there was a span of 17 bases. CDR3 sequence: CASSQGVGEGEQYF. DNA for the CDR3: TGCGCCAGCAGCCAGGGCGTAGGCGAGGGCGAGCAGTACTTC.

At least ten counts were recorded for this clonotype. V and J are TRBV6-5 and TRBJ2-5; D possibly matches TRBD1 or TRBD2 (5 bases each). Looked up from germline, CDR1 is MNHEY and CDR2 is SVGAGI. Trimming removed 4 bases from V and 2 bases from J, with 14 bases in between. This CDR3 is 15 amino acids long. CDR3 residues: CASSLGEGRQETQYF. In DNA, the CDR3 is TGTGCCAGCAGTTTGGGGGAAGGAAGGCAAGAGACCCAGTACTTC.

This clonotype was counted ten times or more. The chain carries TRBV3-1 and TRBJ1-2; the match to TRBD1 covers 7 bases. The CDR3 sequence is 13 residues long. Trimming removed 5 bases from V and 5 bases from J; junction bases left unmatched: 5. Germline V gives CDR1 LGHDT, CDR2 YNNKEL (reference sequence). The CDR3 here is CASSEAQGYGYTF. CDR3 bases: TGTGCCAGCAGCGAAGCACAGGGGTATGGCTACACCTTC. Using reference TRBV3-1 and TRBJ1-2 for the parts outside the CDR3, the full variable domain is DTAVSQTPKYLVTQMGNDKSIKCEQNLGHDTMYWYKQDSKKFLKIMFSYNNKELIINETVPNRFSPKSPDKAHLNLHINSLELGDSAVYFCASSEAQGYGYTFGSGTRLTVV.

This clonotype has at least ten counts. The rearrangement uses TRBV11-2 and TRBJ2-7; weak D call: TRBD1 (7 bases). Germline assignment: CDR1 SGHAT and CDR2 FQNNGV. The germline V and J ends were trimmed by 2 bases and 2 bases, with 22 bases remaining between them. This CDR3 is 18 amino acids long. For the CDR3, the DNA is TGTGCCAGCAGCTTAAGGAGGGCCGCGACAGGGACCACCTACGAGCAGTACTTC. Translation: CASSLRRAATGTTYEQYF.

This clonotype turned up a few times. The chain links TRBV4-2 to TRBJ2-2; 11 bases match TRBD2. Germline lookup yields CDR1 LGHNA and CDR2 YNFKEQ. The CDR3 has 16 residues. V gave up 4 bases and J gave up 3 bases; unmatched junction bases: 4. In DNA, the CDR3 is TGTGCCAGCAGCCGAGCGGGACTAGCGGACACCGGGGAGCTGTTTTTT. Protein: CASSRAGLADTGELFF.

This clonotype was seen many times. This chain connects TRBV24-1 to TRBJ2-7; 11 nucleotides line up with TRBD1. The CDR3 sequence is 15 residues long. V trimming: 3 bases; J trimming: 7 bases; junction bases outside the gene matches: 7. In germline, CDR1 is KGHDR, CDR2 SFDVKD. CDR3: CATSDPGQGAREQYF. The DNA of the CDR3 is TGTGCCACCAGTGATCCCGGACAGGGGGCAAGAGAGCAGTACTTC.

Only a few counts were recorded for this clonotype. The CDR3 reads CATSDFTGELFF. CDR3 in DNA: TGTGCCACCAGTGATTTCACCGGGGAGCTGTTTTTT. The chain uses TRBV24-1 and TRBJ2-2, with unresolved D. Trimming left V 1 base short and J 4 bases short, with 0 bases between. The CDR3 runs 12 residues. Germline lookup yields CDR1 KGHDR and CDR2 SFDVKD.

This clonotype was seen ten or more times. The chain links TRBV12-3 or TRBV12-4 to TRBJ1-5, with 8 positions matching TRBD1. V lost 5 bases to trimming and J lost 7 bases; unmatched junction nucleotides: 7. The CDR3 sequence is 14 residues long. CDR3 bases: TGTGCCAGCAGTAACCAGGGGGCCCGCCAGCCCCAGCATTTT. Translated: CASSNQGARQPQHF.

This clonotype was seen at least ten times. The V call is TRBV20-1, the J call TRBJ2-2; D not certain. Germline lookup yields CDR1 DFQATT and CDR2 SNEGSKA (reference sequence). The V and J ends lost 0 bases and 1 base respectively, with 6 bases between them. This CDR3 is 14 amino acids long. This CDR3 is CSARDYQNTGELFF. The CDR3, as DNA: TGCAGTGCTAGAGATTACCAGAACACCGGGGAGCTGTTTTTT.

This clonotype was picked up many times. J is TRBJ1-1 and V is TRBV6-1; a weak D match, TRBD1 (5 bases). The CDR3 length is 14 residues. The V end was cut by 4 bases, the J end by 6 bases, with 15 bases between. Germline V gene sequence: CDR1 MNHNS, CDR2 SASEGT. The CDR3 region has the DNA TGTGCCAGCAGTGGACAAGGGACGCGCTCTGAAGCTTTCTTT. This codes for CASSGQGTRSEAFF.

The V call is TRBV6-2 or TRBV6-3, the J call TRBJ1-2, with D possibly TRBD1 on 6 matching bases. The V end was cut by 2 bases, the J end by 2 bases, with 15 bases between. Germline lookup yields CDR1 MNHEY and CDR2 SVGEGT. The CDR3 runs 16 residues. The CDR3 sequence is CASSYPGGRTNYGYTF. The CDR3 bases are TGTGCCAGCAGTTACCCCGGGGGCAGGACCAACTATGGCTACACCTTC.

This clonotype was recorded many times. The J gene is TRBJ2-7, the V gene TRBV5-1, with TRBD1 as a possible D gene (6 bases). CDR3 length equals 13 residues. CDR1 is SGHRS and CDR2 is YFSETQ in the germline V gene. V shed 3 bases and J shed 3 bases, with 10 bases lying between them. CDR3 region: CASSSTGLYEQYF. The CDR3 DNA reads as TGCGCCAGCAGCTCGACAGGTCTCTACGAGCAGTACTTC.

This clonotype has a handful of counts. This clone may be a read error of a much larger clone one base away. The chain has TRBV27 and TRBJ1-1; D gene ambiguous. CDR1 and CDR2 from the germline V gene are MNHEY and SMNVEV (reference sequence). The V and J ends lost 10 bases and 8 bases respectively, with 14 bases between them. The CDR3 sequence is 11 residues long. The CDR3 coding sequence is TGTGCCATCCGGAAGGCCGGGGAAGCTTTCTTT. It codes for CAIRKAGEAFF.

This clonotype was observed at least ten times. The DNA for the CDR3 is TGTGCCAGCAGTTTTGTCGGGGAACCTGGGGCCAACGTCCTGACTTTC. Its protein product is CASSFVGEPGANVLTF. The chain couples TRBV27 to TRBJ2-6, with TRBD2 as a possible D gene (5 bases). Germline V gives CDR1 MNHEY, CDR2 SMNVEV (reference sequence). The germline V and J ends were trimmed by 3 bases and 2 bases, with 11 bases remaining between them. The CDR3 contains 16 residues.

This clonotype was picked up a small number of times. This chain links TRBV4-3 with TRBJ2-7, with 7 nucleotides matching TRBD2. The CDR3 is 18 amino acids. Germline V gene data show CDR1 as LGHNA and CDR2 as YSLEER. Trimming at V came to 1 base and at J to 2 bases, leaving 14 bases not matched to a gene. The CDR3 spells CASSQVIPTGGSTYEQYF. The CDR3 DNA sequence: TGCGCCAGCAGCCAAGTAATTCCGACGGGAGGTTCTACCTACGAGCAGTACTTC.

This clonotype was seen only once. In DNA form, the CDR3 reads TGTGCCAGCAGCCGTGCAAGTAGGGAGCAGTTCTTC. Translated: CASSRASREQFF. This rearrangement joins TRBV3-1 to TRBJ2-1; D is ambiguous. V gave up 4 bases and J gave up 10 bases, with 11 bases separating them. Germline CDR1 is LGHDT and CDR2 is YNNKEL (reference sequence). The CDR3 sequence is 12 residues long.

DNA for the CDR3: TGTGCCAGCAGTTTAGGAGGGGACCGACAAGAGACCCAGTACTTC. Its protein product is CASSLGGDRQETQYF. This sequence joins TRBV12-3 or TRBV12-4 and TRBJ2-5, with D perhaps given as TRBD1 or TRBD2 (5 bases each). Trimming cost V 1 base and J 2 bases, with 11 bases left between them. CDR3 size: 15 residues.

This clonotype was picked up many times. The genes are TRBV6-5 and TRBJ2-5; D may be TRBD1 or TRBD2 (5 bases each). CDR3 length equals 16 residues. The V gene's germline CDR1 is MNHEY and CDR2 SVGAGI. V dropped 7 bases and J dropped 4 bases, with 22 bases sitting between them. The CDR3 reads CASTPRWDPRGETQYF. The DNA of the CDR3 is TGTGCCAGCACCCCCAGGTGGGACCCTAGGGGAGAGACCCAGTACTTC.

This clonotype appeared many times. The gene calls are TRBV6-5 and TRBJ1-6; D gene ambiguous. The V end was cut by 1 base, the J end by 0 bases, with 10 bases between. The germline V gene has CDR1 MNHEY and CDR2 SVGAGI. There are 17 residues in the CDR3. DNA for the CDR3: TGTGCCAGCAGTTACTTCGACCCGAGCTCCTATAATTCACCCCTCCACTTT. Protein sequence: CASSYFDPSSYNSPLHF.